This T cell receptor (beta chain) is from a study of T cells after posttransplantation cyclophosphamide. V lost 4 bases, J lost 7 bases, and 20 bases stayed unmatched. Germline V CDR1 and CDR2: SGHRS, YFSETQ. The CDR3 has 17 amino acids. This clone was recorded many times. Clones were read by immunoSEQ multiplex PCR, and TCRdb kept only the in-frame ones, dropping some. This set yields around 28,000 clones and no singletons; the top ten hold approximately 2.8%. Sequencing was performed on PBMCs. The clonotype was recovered from a woman aged 55-69 years in good health, CMV-negative, and a related stem cell transplant donor. The chain recombines TRBV5-1 with TRBJ2-7; 7 positions match TRBD1. The DNA of the CDR3 is TGCGCCAGCAGCCCGGACATTTGGACAGGTAAAACGGGGGAGCAGTACTTC. It translates to CASSPDIWTGKTGEQYF. The full variable domain, with the rest looked up from reference TRBV5-1 and TRBJ2-7, is KAGVTQTPRYLIKTRGQQVTLSCSPISGHRSVSWYQQTPGQGLQFLFEYFSETQRNKGNFPGRFSGRQFSNSRSEMNVSTLELGDSALYLCASSPDIWTGKTGEQYFGPGTRLTVT.